What follows describes a single T cell receptor (beta chain). The antigen remains undetermined. Germline lookup yields CDR1 SEHNR and CDR2 FQNEAQ (reference sequence). The CDR3 runs 13 residues. V gave up 3 bases and J gave up 11 bases, with 17 bases separating them. The data were taken from a study of tumor-infiltrating lymphocytes in localized non-small cell lung cancer. Turning to the study itself: The cohort mixed smokers and never-smokers, several histologies, and some post-neoadjuvant-chemotherapy samples. Findings of the study overall: Each assay used a separate piece of the same tissue. Only some patients had TCR sequencing, depending on available tissue. Tumor T-cell fraction was not associated with recurrence-free survival.

TCRdb's copy holds only in-frame clones and misses some; the assay was immunoSEQ multiplex PCR. The table includes 20,000 to 25,000 clones, around 62% detected once. The V and J genes are TRBV7-9 and TRBJ2-7, with D perhaps matching TRBD1 or TRBD2 (5 bases each). This TCR was sampled from a human donor with non-small cell lung cancer. Sequenced sample: lung tumor tissue. The CDR3 DNA reads TGTGCCAGCAGCTTTGAGGGTGGGGCAGGGAAGTACTTC. Its translation is CASSFEGGAGKYF.